Listed here are 10 T cell receptor beta chains from one sample, sequenced in a study of tumor and adjacent non-tumor tissue in lung cancer. The library came from three nested PCR rounds adapted from ARM-PCR protocols. TCRdb fed the multiplex PCR reads into MiXCR, producing one record per CDR3 protein. This table has some 100,000 distinct CDR3 sequences, about 64% appearing once. RNA was extracted from bulk tissue without any cell sorting. This non-tumor lung sample came from over 3 cm beyond the tumor edge. Sequencing was done on a sample of distant non-tumor lung tissue. Receptors were obtained from a man between 60 and 70 years old with non-small cell lung cancer.

Regarding this clonotype: The germline gene is not matched at one end of the junction; a read error may be the cause. This chain links TRBV11-1 with TRBJ2-1, with D unclear. This CDR3 is built from 14 residues. CDR1 and CDR2 from the germline V gene are SGHAT and FQDESV (reference sequence). CDR3 region: CTSSLRASYNEQFF. CDR3 nucleotides: TGTACCAGCAGCTTACGGGCTTCCTACAATGAGCAGTTCTTC.

The rearrangement links TRBV29-1 to TRBJ1-5, with TRBD1 as a possible D gene (5 bases). The CDR3 spans 13 residues. Germline CDR1 reads SQVTM; CDR2 reads ANQGSEA. V gave up 5 bases and J gave up 3 bases, with 11 bases separating them. The CDR3 DNA is TGCAGCGTTACCAGGGTTGACAATCAGCCCCAGCATTTT. Translated: CSVTRVDNQPQHF.

This rearrangement joins TRBV11-2 to TRBJ2-1; the D call may be TRBD1 or TRBD2 (5 bases each). The CDR3 is 17 amino acids. The germline CDR1 and CDR2 sequences are SGHAT and FQNNGV. V lost 1 base, J lost 13 bases, and 26 bases lay in between. CDR3 DNA sequence: TGTGCCAGCAGCTTAGTGGGGGTACTGCCTTACCTAGGGGAACAGTTCTTC. Residues: CASSLVGVLPYLGEQFF.

This clonotype was seen more than once but under ten times. The chain employs TRBV4-1 and TRBJ2-4, with D tentatively TRBD1 or TRBD2 (6 bases each). This CDR3 is built from 17 residues. Deletions cut 0 bases from V and 1 base from J, with 13 bases between. Germline-derived CDR1 and CDR2 are MGHRA and YSYEKL. The CDR3 bases are TGCGCCAGCAGCCAAGATAGGGGGGCCTTTGCCAAAAACATTCAGTACTTC. This translates into CASSQDRGAFAKNIQYF.

This clonotype was observed many times. The rearrangement joins TRBV29-1 to TRBJ1-3; no clear D. V gave up 6 bases and J gave up 0 bases, with 6 bases separating them. The CDR3 covers 12 residues. The germline gives CDR1 SQVTM, CDR2 ANQGSEA. The CDR3 is CSVKGSGNTIYF. The CDR3, as DNA: TGCAGCGTGAAGGGCTCTGGAAACACCATATATTTT.

The genes are TRBV5-1 and TRBJ2-1, with 11 nucleotides matching TRBD2. The junction had 7 bases not matched to a gene; V was cut back by 4 bases and J by 10 bases. The CDR3 is 14 amino acids. Germline V gives CDR1 SGHRS, CDR2 YFSETQ. CDR3 sequence: CASSPTGLAGEQFF. The CDR3 nucleotides are TGCGCCAGCAGCCCAACCGGACTAGCGGGCGAGCAGTTCTTC.

Points on this clonotype: Sequence at one end of the junction differs from germline and may be a read error. The rearrangement uses TRBV12-3 or TRBV12-4 and TRBJ2-1, with D unresolved. The CDR3 is 14 residues long. Here the CDR3 reads CASRPQSSYSEQFF. In DNA, the CDR3 is TGTGCGAGCAGGCCCCAGAGCTCCTACAGTGAGCAGTTCTTC.

This rearrangement joins TRBV5-1 to TRBJ2-3, with 14 nucleotides matching TRBD2. The CDR3 spans 19 residues. Trimming took 4 bases from V and 0 from J; bases not matched to a gene: 10. Looked up from germline, CDR1 is SGHRS and CDR2 is YFSETQ. CDR3 in amino acids: CASSPHGTSGGVSTDTQYF. CDR3 DNA sequence: TGCGCCAGCAGCCCACACGGGACTAGCGGGGGAGTCAGCACAGATACGCAGTATTTT.

By share, this clonotype counts as medium-sized (0.01 to 0.1%). The chain carries TRBV11-1 and TRBJ2-5, with D possibly TRBD1 on 5 matching bases. The V gene's germline CDR1 is SGHAT and CDR2 FQDESV (reference sequence). The CDR3 is made up of 17 amino acids. The V and J ends lost 3 bases and 0 bases respectively, with 17 bases between them. The CDR3 sequence is CASSFFPNRQYQETQYF. The CDR3 nucleotides are TGTGCCAGCAGCTTTTTTCCTAACAGACAGTACCAAGAGACCCAGTACTTC. The full variable domain, rest sourced from reference TRBV11-1 and TRBJ2-5, is EAEVAQSPRYKITEKSQAVAFWCDPISGHATLYWYRQILGQGPELLVQFQDESVVDDSQLPKDRFSAERLKGVDSTLKIQPAELGDSAMYLCASSFFPNRQYQETQYFGPGTRLLVL.

This clonotype was counted a few times. A clone one base away is much larger, so this may be a read error. V is TRBV5-5 and J is TRBJ2-3; 12 bases map to TRBD2. Trimming at V came to 9 bases and at J to 2 bases, leaving 7 bases not matched to a gene. This CDR3 is 15 amino acids long. Germline V gene lookup returns CDR1 SGHKS and CDR2 YYEKEE (reference sequence). The CDR3 region has the DNA TGTGCCACCCGTGGACTAGCGGGAATCACAGATACGCAGTATTTT. This sequence encodes CATRGLAGITDTQYF. The complete variable domain, with remaining parts taken from reference TRBV5-5 and TRBJ2-3, reads DAGVTQSPTHLIKTRGQQVTLRCSPISGHKSVSWYQQVLGQGPQFIFQYYEKEERGRGNFPDRFSARQFPNYSSELNVNALLLGDSALYLCATRGLAGITDTQYFGPGTRLTVL.